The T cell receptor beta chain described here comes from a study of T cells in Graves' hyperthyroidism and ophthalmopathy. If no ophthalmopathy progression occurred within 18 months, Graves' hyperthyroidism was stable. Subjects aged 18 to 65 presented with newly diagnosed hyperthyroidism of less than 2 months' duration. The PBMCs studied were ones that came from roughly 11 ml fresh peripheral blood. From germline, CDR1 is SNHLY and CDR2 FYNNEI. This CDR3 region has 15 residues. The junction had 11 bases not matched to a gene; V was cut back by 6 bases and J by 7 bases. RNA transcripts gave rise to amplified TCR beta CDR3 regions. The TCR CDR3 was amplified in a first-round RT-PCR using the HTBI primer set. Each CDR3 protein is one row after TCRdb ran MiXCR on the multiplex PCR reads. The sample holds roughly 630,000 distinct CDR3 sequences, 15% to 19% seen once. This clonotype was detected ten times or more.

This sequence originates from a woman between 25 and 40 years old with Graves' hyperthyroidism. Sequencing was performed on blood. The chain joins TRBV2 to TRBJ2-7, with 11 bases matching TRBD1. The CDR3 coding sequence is TGTGCCAGCAGGCCCAGAGGGACAGGGGGAGGTGAGCAGTACTTC. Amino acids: CASRPRGTGGGEQYF.